This TCR beta chain was sequenced for a study of blood T cell repertoires in COVID-19. This CDR3 contains 15 residues. Deletions cut 9 bases from V and 4 bases from J, with 18 bases between. From germline, CDR1 is MNHEY and CDR2 SVGAGI. As processed by the authors: Amplified reference gene primers provided the basis for estimating nucleated cell counts. Assay: immunoSEQ multiplex PCR; the TCRdb copy retains only in-frame clones and omits some. V, J and clone size reflect that table, while D and trimming were determined from the DNA. Of about 200,000 clones listed, 85% to 90% are singletons. This receptor was identified in a man older than 75 with acute or convalescent COVID-19. Sample: peripheral blood. The rearrangement joins TRBV6-5 to TRBJ1-4; no reliable D call. In DNA, the CDR3 is TGTGCCAGTAAGAGGAACCGGGAGCTTAATGAAAAACTGTTTTTT. Its translation is CASKRNRELNEKLFF.